This is a list of T cell receptor beta chains from one sample in a study of cytomegalovirus exposure and HLA in healthy donors. The assay was immunoSEQ multiplex PCR, and TCRdb's table has in-frame clones only and misses some. The data hold 75,000 to 100,000 clones, with 6% to 9% observed a single time. The sample comprised PBMCs. These receptors were taken from a man aged 45 to 65 in good health and CMV-seronegative. Both conserved end residues are part of each CDR3. For some rows the clone size is stated as once, few or many, or as a class when expanded; others skip it.

clone size: few; V gene: TRBV30; CDR3 protein: CAWDLGTSDYNEQFF
clone size: NA; V gene: TRBV11-2; CDR3 protein: CASSLVGGSTKAGELFF
clone size: few; V gene: TRBV6-5; CDR3 protein: CASSSESTGTPFF
clone size: NA; V gene: TRBV18; CDR3 protein: CASSRGTGSGETQYF
clone size: NA; V gene: TRBV28; CDR3 protein: CASSLLDSPSYNSPLHF
clone size: NA; V gene: TRBV7-9; CDR3 protein: CASSPRQGARTEAFF
clone size: NA; V gene: TRBV19; CDR3 protein: CASSPGWGRSYNEQFF
clone size: few; V gene: TRBV7-2; CDR3 protein: CASSKRAGGPDTGELFF
clone size: few; V gene: TRBV5-1; CDR3 protein: CASSLGPAGAQETQYF
clone size: few; V gene: TRBV19; CDR3 protein: CASIRGGMNNEQFF
clone size: few; V gene: TRBV28; CDR3 protein: CASSLPLPRPTGYSPLHF
clone size: NA; V gene: TRBV5-6; CDR3 protein: CASTLGGEYSNQPQHF
clone size: few; V gene: TRBV2; CDR3 protein: CASSPSGLAQNTGELFF
clone size: few; V gene: TRBV19; CDR3 protein: CASSRGQGDYGYTF
clone size: many; V gene: TRBV28; CDR3 protein: CASSSPSGGLKAYEQYF
clone size: NA; V gene: TRBV19; CDR3 protein: CASRDRGEGQETQYF
clone size: few; V gene: TRBV28; CDR3 protein: CASSPDSLNKKLFF
clone size: NA; V gene: TRBV7-6; CDR3 protein: CASSLLRGSTEAFF
clone size: few; V gene: TRBV5-1; CDR3 protein: CASSRGGDRTGELFF
clone size: few; V gene: TRBV28; CDR3 protein: CASSLLRGNGQPQHF
clone size: few; V gene: TRBV5-1; CDR3 protein: CASSNLRDRGEAQYF
clone size: NA; V gene: TRBV28; CDR3 protein: CASSFRGLAGETQYF
clone size: NA; V gene: TRBV5-5; CDR3 protein: CASSLQATSTDTQYF
clone size: NA; V gene: TRBV6-6; CDR3 protein: CVAQGSSGNTIYF
clone size: NA; V gene: TRBV5-1; CDR3 protein: CASSLDQITDTQYF
clone size: NA; V gene: TRBV28; CDR3 protein: CASSFGRITGEKLFF
clone size: NA; V gene: TRBV5-4; CDR3 protein: CASSTEFSYEQYF
clone size: few; V gene: TRBV7-2; CDR3 protein: CASSPQGGEFQPQHF
clone size: few; V gene: TRBV7-8; CDR3 protein: CASSLDRGETQYF
clone size: few; V gene: TRBV19; CDR3 protein: CASSTSGGADEQFF
clone size: NA; V gene: TRBV18; CDR3 protein: CASSPGTGGGEQYF
clone size: NA; V gene: TRBV6-1; CDR3 protein: CASSEGTVGTGEQYF
clone size: few; V gene: TRBV6-6; CDR3 protein: CASSYGGLNQPQHF
clone size: few; V gene: TRBV7-2; CDR3 protein: CASSLVSGATGELFF
clone size: few; V gene: TRBV10-1; CDR3 protein: CASMSPGTGELFF
clone size: NA; V gene: TRBV18; CDR3 protein: CASSLMGQLYEKLFF
clone size: NA; V gene: TRBV5-1; CDR3 protein: CASSLMGVTSGANVLTF
clone size: few; V gene: TRBV9; CDR3 protein: CASTPQGGAATTEAFF